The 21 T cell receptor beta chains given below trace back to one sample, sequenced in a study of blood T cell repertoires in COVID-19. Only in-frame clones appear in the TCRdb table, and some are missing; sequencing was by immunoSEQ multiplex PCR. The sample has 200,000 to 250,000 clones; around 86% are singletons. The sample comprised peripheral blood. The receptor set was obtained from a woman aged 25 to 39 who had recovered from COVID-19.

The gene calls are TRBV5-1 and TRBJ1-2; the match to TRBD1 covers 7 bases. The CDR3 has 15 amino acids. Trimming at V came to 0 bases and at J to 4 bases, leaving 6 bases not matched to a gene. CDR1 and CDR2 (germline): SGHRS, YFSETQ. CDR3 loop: CASSLGRPGGYGYTF. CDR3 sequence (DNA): TGCGCCAGCAGCTTGGGTAGGCCAGGGGGCTATGGCTACACCTTC.

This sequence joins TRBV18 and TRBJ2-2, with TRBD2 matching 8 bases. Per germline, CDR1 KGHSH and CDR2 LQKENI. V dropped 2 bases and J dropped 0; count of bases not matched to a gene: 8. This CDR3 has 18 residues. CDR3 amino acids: CASSPNPAGAANTGELFF. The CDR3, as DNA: TGTGCCAGCTCACCAAATCCAGCGGGGGCCGCGAACACCGGGGAGCTGTTTTTT.

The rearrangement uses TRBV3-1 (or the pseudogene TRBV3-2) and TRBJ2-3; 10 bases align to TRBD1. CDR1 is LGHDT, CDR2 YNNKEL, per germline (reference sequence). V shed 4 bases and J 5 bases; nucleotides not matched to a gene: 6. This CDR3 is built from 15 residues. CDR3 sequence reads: CASSPHGQGEDTQYF. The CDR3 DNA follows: TGTGCCAGCAGCCCTCATGGACAGGGGGAAGATACGCAGTATTTT.

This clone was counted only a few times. This CDR3 is CASSLAGTGGQETQYF. Written as DNA, the CDR3 is TGTGCCAGCAGCTTAGCAGGGACGGGAGGTCAAGAGACCCAGTACTTC. The gene calls are TRBV11-2 and TRBJ2-5, with 7 bases identical to TRBD2. This CDR3 is 16 amino acids long. The V segment lost 1 base and the J segment 2 bases; nucleotides outside the gene matches: 7. Germline V CDR1 and CDR2: SGHAT, FQNNGV. The full variable domain, its missing parts supplied by reference TRBV11-2 and TRBJ2-5, is EAGVAQSPRYKIIEKRQSVAFWCNPISGHATLYWYQQILGQGPKLLIQFQNNGVVDDSQLPKDRFSAERLKGVDSTLKIQPAKLEDSAVYLCASSLAGTGGQETQYFGPGTRLLVL.

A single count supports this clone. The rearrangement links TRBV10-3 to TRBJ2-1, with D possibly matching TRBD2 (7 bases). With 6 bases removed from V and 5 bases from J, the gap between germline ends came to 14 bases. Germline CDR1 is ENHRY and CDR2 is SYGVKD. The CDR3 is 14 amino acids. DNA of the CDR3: TGTGCCATCAGCGGACTAGGGGGGAACAATGAGCAGTTCTTC. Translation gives CAISGLGGNNEQFF.

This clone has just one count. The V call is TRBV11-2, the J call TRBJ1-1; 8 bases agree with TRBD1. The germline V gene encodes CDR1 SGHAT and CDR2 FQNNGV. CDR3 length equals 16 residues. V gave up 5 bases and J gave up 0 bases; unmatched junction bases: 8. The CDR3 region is CASSPGTGGMNTEAFF. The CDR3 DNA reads TGTGCCAGCAGCCCCGGGACAGGCGGAATGAACACTGAAGCTTTCTTT.

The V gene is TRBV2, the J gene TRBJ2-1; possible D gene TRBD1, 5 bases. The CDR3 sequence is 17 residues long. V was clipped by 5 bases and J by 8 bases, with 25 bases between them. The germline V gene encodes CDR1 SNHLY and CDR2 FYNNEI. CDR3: CASSSSRGASYRDEQFF. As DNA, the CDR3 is TGTGCCAGCAGTTCCTCAAGGGGTGCCTCCTATCGGGATGAGCAGTTCTTC.

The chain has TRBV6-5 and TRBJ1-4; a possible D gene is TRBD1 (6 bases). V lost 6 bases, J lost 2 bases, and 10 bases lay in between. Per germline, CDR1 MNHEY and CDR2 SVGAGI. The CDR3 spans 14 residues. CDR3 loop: CASRDDRTNEKLFF. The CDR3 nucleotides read TGTGCCAGCAGAGACGACAGGACTAATGAAAAACTGTTTTTT.

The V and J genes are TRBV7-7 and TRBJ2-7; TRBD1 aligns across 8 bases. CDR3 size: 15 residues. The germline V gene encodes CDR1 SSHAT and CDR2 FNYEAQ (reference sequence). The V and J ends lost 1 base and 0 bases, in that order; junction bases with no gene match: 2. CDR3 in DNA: TGTGCCAGCAGCTTAGGTACAGGGGGCTCCTACGAGCAGTACTTC. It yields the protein CASSLGTGGSYEQYF.

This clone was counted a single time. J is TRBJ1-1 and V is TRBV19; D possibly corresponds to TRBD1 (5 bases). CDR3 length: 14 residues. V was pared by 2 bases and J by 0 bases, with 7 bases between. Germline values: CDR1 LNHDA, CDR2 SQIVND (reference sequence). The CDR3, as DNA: TGTGCCAGTAGTATATCAGGGATGAACACTGAAGCTTTCTTT. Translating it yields CASSISGMNTEAFF.

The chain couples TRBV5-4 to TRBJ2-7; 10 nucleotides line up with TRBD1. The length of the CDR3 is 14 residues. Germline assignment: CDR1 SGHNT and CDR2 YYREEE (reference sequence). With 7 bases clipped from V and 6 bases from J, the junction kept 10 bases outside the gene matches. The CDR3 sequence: CASQARDRGSEQYF. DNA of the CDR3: TGTGCCAGCCAAGCCCGGGACAGGGGTAGCGAGCAGTACTTC. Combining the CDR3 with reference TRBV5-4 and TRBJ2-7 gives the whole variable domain ETGVTQSPTHLIKTRGQQVTLRCSSQSGHNTVSWYQQALGQGPQFIFQYYREEENGRGNFPPRFSGLQFPNYSSELNVNALELDDSALYLCASQARDRGSEQYFGPGTRLTVT.

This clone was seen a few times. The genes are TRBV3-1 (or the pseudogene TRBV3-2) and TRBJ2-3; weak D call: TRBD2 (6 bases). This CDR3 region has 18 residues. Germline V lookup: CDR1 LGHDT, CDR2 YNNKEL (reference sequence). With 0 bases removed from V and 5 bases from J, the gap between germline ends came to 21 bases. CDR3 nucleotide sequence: TGTGCCAGCAGCCAAGATTGGTCCAGCGGGCCAGAAGGAGATACGCAGTATTTT. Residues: CASSQDWSSGPEGDTQYF.

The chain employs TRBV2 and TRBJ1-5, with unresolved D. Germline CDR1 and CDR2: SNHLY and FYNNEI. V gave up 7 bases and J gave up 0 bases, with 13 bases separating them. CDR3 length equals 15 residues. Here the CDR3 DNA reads TGTGCCAGCACCAGACAACTCTATAGCAATCAGCCCCAGCATTTT. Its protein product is CASTRQLYSNQPQHF.

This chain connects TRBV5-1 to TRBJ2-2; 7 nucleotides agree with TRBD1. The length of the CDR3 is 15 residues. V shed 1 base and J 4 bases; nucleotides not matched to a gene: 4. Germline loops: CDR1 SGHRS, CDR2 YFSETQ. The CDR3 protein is CASSLRGRGTGELFF. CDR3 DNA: TGCGCCAGCAGCTTGAGGGGGCGCGGCACCGGGGAGCTGTTTTTT.

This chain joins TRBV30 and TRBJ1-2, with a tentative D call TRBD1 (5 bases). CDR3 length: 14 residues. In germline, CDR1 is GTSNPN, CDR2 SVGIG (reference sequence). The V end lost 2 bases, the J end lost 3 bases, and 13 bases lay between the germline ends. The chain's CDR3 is CAWSPYARDYGYTF. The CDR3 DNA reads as TGTGCCTGGAGTCCCTATGCCAGGGACTATGGCTACACCTTC.

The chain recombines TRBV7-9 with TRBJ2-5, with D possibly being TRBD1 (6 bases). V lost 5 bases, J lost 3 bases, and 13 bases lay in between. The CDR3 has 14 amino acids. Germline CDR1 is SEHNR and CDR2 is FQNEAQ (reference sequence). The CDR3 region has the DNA TGTGCCAGCAGCCAAACAACAGGGAAAGAGACCCAGTACTTC. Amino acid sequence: CASSQTTGKETQYF.

Here the CDR3 reads CASSEEGAYYEQYF. CDR3 nucleotide sequence: TGTGCCAGCAGTGAAGAGGGGGCGTACTACGAGCAGTACTTC. The rearrangement uses TRBV2 and TRBJ2-7; the match to TRBD1 covers 7 bases. Trimming removed 1 base from V and 3 bases from J; junction bases left unmatched: 3. The CDR3 extends over 14 amino acids. Germline V gives CDR1 SNHLY, CDR2 FYNNEI.

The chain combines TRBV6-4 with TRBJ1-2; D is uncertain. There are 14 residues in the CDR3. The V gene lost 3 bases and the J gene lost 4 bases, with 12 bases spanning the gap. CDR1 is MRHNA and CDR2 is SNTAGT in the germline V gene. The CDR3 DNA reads TGTGCCAGCAGTGAGCCCGGGGTTGGCTATGGCTACACCTTC. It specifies CASSEPGVGYGYTF.

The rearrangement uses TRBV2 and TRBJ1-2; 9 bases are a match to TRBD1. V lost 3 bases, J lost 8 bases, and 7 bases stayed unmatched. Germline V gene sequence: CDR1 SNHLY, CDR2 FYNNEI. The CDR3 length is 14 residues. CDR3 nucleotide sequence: TGTGCCAGCAGTGAGAGACAGGGGGGAGTGGGCTACACCTTC. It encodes CASSERQGGVGYTF.

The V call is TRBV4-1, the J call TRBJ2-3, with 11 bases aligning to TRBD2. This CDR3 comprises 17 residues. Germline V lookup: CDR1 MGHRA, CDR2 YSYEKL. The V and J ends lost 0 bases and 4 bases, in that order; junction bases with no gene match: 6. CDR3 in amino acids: CASSQESSGGEADTQYF. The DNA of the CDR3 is TGCGCCAGCAGCCAAGAAAGTAGCGGGGGGGAGGCAGATACGCAGTATTTT.

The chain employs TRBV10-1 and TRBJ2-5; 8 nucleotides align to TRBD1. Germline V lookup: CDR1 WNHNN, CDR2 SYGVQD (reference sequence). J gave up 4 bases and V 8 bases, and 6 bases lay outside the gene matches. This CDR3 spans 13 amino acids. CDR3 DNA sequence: TGCGCCAGCGGAGGACAGGGACGAGAGACCCAGTACTTC. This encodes CASGGQGRETQYF.